The sequence of this T cell receptor beta chain was determined in a study of early T cells in non-severe SARS-CoV-2 infection. Only a few counts were recorded for this clonotype. Germline V gives CDR1 MDHEN, CDR2 SYDVKM. V lost 8 bases and J 0 bases, leaving 10 bases between the germline ends. The CDR3 is made up of 14 amino acids. Unique molecular identifiers tagged individual cDNA molecules. Using its own MiXCR run on the 5' RACE reads, TCRdb lists one record per CDR3 protein. The table has some 96,000 distinct CDR3 sequences, roughly 13% seen once; the top ten hold around 2.5%. The genes are TRBV28 and TRBJ1-4; D is ambiguous. The sequence was collected from an adult who was a healthcare worker with PCR-confirmed SARS-CoV-2 infection or an uninfected control (not recorded which). The specimen sequenced was whole blood. CDR3 residues: CASGGFPTNEKLFF. The CDR3 DNA is TGTGCCAGCGGCGGGTTTCCAACTAATGAAAAACTGTTTTTT.